These 7 T cell receptor beta chains originate from one sample sequenced in a study of shared clonotypes between healthy human individuals. Positively selected for CCR7, the CD45RO-negative cells used as naive CD8 cells excluded terminally differentiated effector memory CD45RA+ cells. Clones were sequenced by immunoSEQ multiplex PCR, and TCRdb holds only the in-frame ones, with some missing. The top ten hold 1% to 1.3% of the sample, which has some 2 million clones, just under 95% seen once. Sequencing was carried out using naive CD8+ T cells sorted from blood. The receptors were sampled from a man younger than 30 in good health.

This clone has a single count. The sample contains more than one DNA sequence encoding this CDR3. V is TRBV11-2 and J is TRBJ2-7, with D perhaps assigned TRBD1 or TRBD2 (6 bases each). CDR1 and CDR2 (germline): SGHAT, FQNNGV. The CDR3 runs 13 residues. Between the trimmed V and J ends, which lost 5 bases and 4 bases, there was a span of 12 bases. CDR3 nucleotides: TGTGCCAGCAGCCTTGGGGGGCCATACGAGCAGTACTTC. Translation gives CASSLGGPYEQYF.

V and J are TRBV15 and TRBJ1-1; the D gene is possibly TRBD1 (5 bases). V lost 3 bases and J 0 bases, leaving 11 bases between the germline ends. The germline gives CDR1 LNHNV, CDR2 YYDKDF (reference sequence). The CDR3 runs 15 residues. The CDR3 protein is CATSSPRGMNTEAFF. CDR3 sequence (DNA): TGTGCCACCAGCAGTCCCCGGGGGATGAACACTGAAGCTTTCTTT.

The rearrangement links TRBV4-2 to TRBJ2-3; D not resolved. The germline gives CDR1 LGHNA, CDR2 YNFKEQ. Trimming took 5 bases from V and 5 from J, leaving 8 bases between them. CDR3 length equals 12 residues. The CDR3 sequence: CASSSPGDTQYF. The CDR3 DNA is TGTGCCAGCAGCTCACCTGGAGATACGCAGTATTTT.

The V gene is TRBV29-1, the J gene TRBJ1-5; D unresolved. This CDR3 spans 13 amino acids. The V and J ends lost 3 bases and 7 bases respectively, with 13 bases between them. Germline CDR1 is SQVTM and CDR2 is ANQGSEA. CDR3 loop: CSVDEGYGQPQHF. The CDR3 nucleotides are TGCAGCGTTGATGAGGGTTACGGGCAGCCCCAGCATTTT.

The J gene is TRBJ1-5, the V gene TRBV28; TRBD1 matches at 9 bases. Germline V gene data show CDR1 as MDHEN and CDR2 as SYDVKM. The V segment lost 5 bases and the J segment 0 bases; nucleotides outside the gene matches: 14. The CDR3 contains 19 residues. CDR3 region: CASSTWDREEVGSNQPQHF. CDR3 in DNA: TGTGCCAGCAGTACCTGGGACAGGGAAGAGGTGGGTAGCAATCAGCCCCAGCATTTT.

The chain recombines TRBV2 with TRBJ1-2; possibly TRBD1 for D (5 bases). Germline lookup yields CDR1 SNHLY and CDR2 FYNNEI. The CDR3 length is 16 residues. The V end was cut by 0 bases, the J end by 6 bases, with 17 bases between. CDR3 sequence (DNA): TGTGCCAGCAGTGAAGCCCGCGTCTGGGGGTCGGATGGCTACACCTTC. This gives the protein CASSEARVWGSDGYTF.

This clone was seen only once. The CDR3: CASSYLASAETQYF. The CDR3 region has the DNA TGCGCCAGCAGCTACCTGGCTTCGGCGGAGACCCAGTACTTC. The V gene is TRBV5-1, the J gene TRBJ2-5; D is uncertain. V gave up 3 bases and J gave up 5 bases, with 14 bases separating them. The CDR3 is 14 amino acids. Per germline, CDR1 SGHRS and CDR2 YFSETQ.